This entry describes one T cell receptor beta chain. The target antigen is unknown. This sample is part of a study of chemoradiotherapy in HPV16-positive cancers. Study findings and constraints: Candidate HPV-specific clones and E7-related TCR motifs grew in tumor during treatment.

Repertoires were generated with immunoSEQ multiplex PCR, while TCRdb's copy carries only in-frame clones and drops some. The table includes some 32,000 clones, 70% to 90% detected once. The receptor was derived from a human donor with HPV-associated anogenital cancer. This material consisted of blood, taken from a patient who underwent chemoradiotherapy.

The CDR3 coding sequence is TGTGCCAGCTCACTCCCGACAAATACCTATGGCTACACCTTC. This codes for CASSLPTNTYGYTF. The chain carries TRBV18 and TRBJ1-2; D gene ambiguous. V shed 4 bases and J shed 4 bases, with 13 bases lying between them. The CDR3 sequence is 14 residues long. Germline V lookup: CDR1 KGHSH, CDR2 LQKENI.